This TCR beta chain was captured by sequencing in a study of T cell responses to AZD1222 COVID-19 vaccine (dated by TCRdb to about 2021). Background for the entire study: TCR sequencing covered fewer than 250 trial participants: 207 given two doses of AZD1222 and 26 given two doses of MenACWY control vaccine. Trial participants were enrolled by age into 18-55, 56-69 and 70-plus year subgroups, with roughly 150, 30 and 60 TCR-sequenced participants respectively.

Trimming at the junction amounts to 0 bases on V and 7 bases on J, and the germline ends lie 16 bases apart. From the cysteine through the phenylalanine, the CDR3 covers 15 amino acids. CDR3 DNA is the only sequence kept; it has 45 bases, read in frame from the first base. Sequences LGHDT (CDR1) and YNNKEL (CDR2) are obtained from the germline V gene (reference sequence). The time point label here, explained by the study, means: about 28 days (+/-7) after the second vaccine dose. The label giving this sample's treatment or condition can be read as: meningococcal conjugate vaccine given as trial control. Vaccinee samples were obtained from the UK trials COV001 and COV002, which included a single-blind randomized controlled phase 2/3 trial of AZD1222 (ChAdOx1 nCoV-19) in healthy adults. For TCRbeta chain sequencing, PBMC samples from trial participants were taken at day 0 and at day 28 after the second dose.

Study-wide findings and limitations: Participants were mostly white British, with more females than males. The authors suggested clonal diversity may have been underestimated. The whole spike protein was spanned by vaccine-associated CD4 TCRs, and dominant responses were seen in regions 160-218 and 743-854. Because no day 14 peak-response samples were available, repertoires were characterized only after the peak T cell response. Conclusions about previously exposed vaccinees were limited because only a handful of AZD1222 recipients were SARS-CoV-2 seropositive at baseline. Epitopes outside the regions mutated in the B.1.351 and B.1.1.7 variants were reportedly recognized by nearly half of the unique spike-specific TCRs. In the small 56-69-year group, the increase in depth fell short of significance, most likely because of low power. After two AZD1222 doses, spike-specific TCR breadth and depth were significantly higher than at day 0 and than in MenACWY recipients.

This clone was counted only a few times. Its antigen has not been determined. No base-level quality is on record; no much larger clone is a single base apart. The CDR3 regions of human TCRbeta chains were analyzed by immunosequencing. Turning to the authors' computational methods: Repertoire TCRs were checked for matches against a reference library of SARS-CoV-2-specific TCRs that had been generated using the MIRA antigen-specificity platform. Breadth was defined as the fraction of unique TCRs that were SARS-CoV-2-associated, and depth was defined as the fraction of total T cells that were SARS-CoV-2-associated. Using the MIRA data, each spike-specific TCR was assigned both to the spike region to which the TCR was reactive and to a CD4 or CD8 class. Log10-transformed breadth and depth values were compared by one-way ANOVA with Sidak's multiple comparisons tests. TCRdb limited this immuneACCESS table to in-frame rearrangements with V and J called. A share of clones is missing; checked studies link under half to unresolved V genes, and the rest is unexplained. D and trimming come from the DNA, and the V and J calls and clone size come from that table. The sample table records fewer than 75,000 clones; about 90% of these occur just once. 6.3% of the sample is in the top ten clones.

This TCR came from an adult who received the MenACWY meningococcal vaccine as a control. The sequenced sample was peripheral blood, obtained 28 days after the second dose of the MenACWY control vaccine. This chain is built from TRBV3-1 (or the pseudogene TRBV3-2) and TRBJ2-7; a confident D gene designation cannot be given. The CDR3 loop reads CASSQDRRTQREQYF. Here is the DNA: TGTGCCAGCAGCCAAGATAGGCGGACCCAGAGAGAGCAGTACTTC.